This TCR beta chain was sequenced for a study of cytomegalovirus exposure and HLA in healthy donors. The germline V and J ends were trimmed by 6 bases and 2 bases, with 10 bases remaining between them. CDR1 MNHEY and CDR2 SVGAGI come from the germline V gene. The CDR3 covers 13 residues. Study-level points and caveats: CMV serostatus was the only recorded immune exposure for donors. The authors judged a highly shared variant cluster likely a sequencing artifact.

A note on this clone: The antigen is not known. The sample carries other DNA sequences with the same CDR3.

The PCR contained 60 Vbeta and 13 Jbeta primers. Profiled with immunoSEQ multiplex PCR; TCRdb holds only in-frame clones, not every one. The top ten clones hold over 2.5% of a sample with 120,000 to 150,000 clones, 64% of them seen once. Sample: PBMCs. V is TRBV6-5 and J is TRBJ1-2; TRBD1 might be the D (6 bases). The clonotype comes from a woman in her twenties or thirties in good health and CMV-seropositive. CDR3 sequence: CASSQDSNYGYTF. Here the CDR3 DNA reads TGTGCCAGCAGCCAGGACAGCAACTATGGCTACACCTTC.